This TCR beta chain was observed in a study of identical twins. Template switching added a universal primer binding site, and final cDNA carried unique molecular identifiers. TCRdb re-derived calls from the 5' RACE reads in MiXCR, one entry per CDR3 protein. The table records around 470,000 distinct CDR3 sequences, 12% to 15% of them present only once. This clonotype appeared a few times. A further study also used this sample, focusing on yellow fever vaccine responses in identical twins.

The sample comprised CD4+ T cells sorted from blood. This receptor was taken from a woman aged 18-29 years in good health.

The CDR3 DNA sequence: TGTGCCAGCAGCTTACAGCGGGGGGGCTTGGATGAGCAGTTCTTC. This gives the protein CASSLQRGGLDEQFF. This chain joins TRBV7-2 and TRBJ2-1, with TRBD2 identical over 10 bases. Per the germline V gene, CDR1 is SGHTA and CDR2 is FQGNSA. With 2 bases clipped from V and 8 bases from J, the junction kept 6 bases outside the gene matches. The length of the CDR3 is 15 residues.